The TCR beta chain under discussion was sequenced for a study of blood T cell repertoires in COVID-19. Across the whole study: Samples representing acute and convalescent COVID-19 were sourced from the United States, Italy and Spain. In each case, the material was cDNA or gDNA derived from T cells, B-cell-depleted T cells, or PBMCs.

Only one count was recorded for this clone. Seattle researchers signed up patients amid active infection and tracked them longitudinally. The germline gives CDR1 LNHDA, CDR2 SQIVND (reference sequence). There are 15 residues in the CDR3. Trimming stripped 2 bases from V and 0 bases from J, with 8 bases between. Authors' methods: Amplified reference gene primers provided the basis for estimating nucleated cell counts. The method was immunoSEQ multiplex PCR; TCRdb's version includes in-frame clones alone and lacks a portion of them. V and J calls and clone size follow that table, whereas D and trimming were derived from the DNA. The data show roughly 320,000 clones, around 92% seen once.

The receptor was isolated from a woman aged 25 to 39 with COVID-19, enrolled during active disease. V is TRBV19 and J is TRBJ2-1, with D tentatively TRBD1 (6 bases). Specimen: peripheral blood. CDR3 in amino acids: CASSIRGSSYNEQFF. CDR3 nucleotide sequence: TGTGCCAGTAGTATAAGGGGGAGCTCCTACAATGAGCAGTTCTTC.